This is a list of T cell receptor beta chains from one sample in a study of blood T cell repertoires in COVID-19. TCRdb keeps only in-frame clones here, not all; method: immunoSEQ multiplex PCR. Of 400,000 to 500,000 clones detected, more than 70% appear once; the ten largest clones hold 1.4%. The sample taken for sequencing was PBMCs or T cells enriched from blood (not recorded which). These receptors were taken from a woman between 18 and 29 years old who had been exposed to COVID-19. CDR3s include the opening cysteine and the closing phenylalanine or tryptophan. D genes are given only for firm matches. Clone sizes are given selectively: once, few, many, or a class where the clone is expanded.

d_gene	v_gene	abundance	j_gene	len	CDR3nt	CDR3aa
-	TRBV21-1	few	TRBJ2-7	13	TGTGCCAGCACCCCCTTGTCGTCCTACGAGCAGTACTTC	CASTPLSSYEQYF
TRBD1	TRBV28	-	TRBJ1-1	15	TGTGCCAGCAGACCACAGGGGGCGGTAAACACTGAAGCTTTCTTT	CASRPQGAVNTEAFF
TRBD1	TRBV2	-	TRBJ1-1	14	TGTGCCAGCAGGGGGGACAGCCAGAACACTGAAGCTTTCTTT	CASRGDSQNTEAFF
-	TRBV13	-	TRBJ1-5	12	TGTGCCAGCAGCCCCGGGAACCAGCCCCAGCATTTT	CASSPGNQPQHF
-	TRBV28	-	TRBJ2-2	15	TGTGCCAGCACCTGGGGCCTTCCGAACACCGGGGAGCTGTTTTTT	CASTWGLPNTGELFF
TRBD2	TRBV9	-	TRBJ2-3	19	TGTGCCAGCAGCCCAGAGGGCCTAGCGGGGGGGTTGAGCACAGATACGCAGTATTTT	CASSPEGLAGGLSTDTQYF
TRBD2	TRBV10-3	-	TRBJ2-1	14	TGTGCCATCAGATCTAGCGGGAACTACAATGAGCAGTTCTTC	CAIRSSGNYNEQFF
TRBD1	TRBV27	-	TRBJ1-2	13	TGTGCCAGCAGTGCCGCACAGGGGGCGGGCTACACCTTC	CASSAAQGAGYTF
-	TRBV5-1	-	TRBJ2-7	13	TGCGCCAGCAGCTTTTCAGGGGCCTACGAGCAGTACTTC	CASSFSGAYEQYF
-	TRBV11-3	-	TRBJ1-1	12	TGTGCCAGCAGCTCCGAGGGAACTGAAGCTTTCTTT	CASSSEGTEAFF
-	TRBV5-6	-	TRBJ2-5	13	TGTGCCAGCAGTCGGGTACAGGGAGAGACCCAGTACTTC	CASSRVQGETQYF
TRBD2	TRBV7-3	-	TRBJ2-3	15	TGTGCCAGCAGCCCCGCGGCGGGGGGCCAATATACGCAGTATTTT	CASSPAAGGQYTQYF
-	TRBV4-1	-	TRBJ1-5	14	TGCGCCAGCAGCCAAGCTTCCGGAGATCAGCCCCAGCATTTT	CASSQASGDQPQHF
TRBD1	TRBV7-9	-	TRBJ1-2	13	TGTGCCAGCACCACTACCGACAGGGATGGCTACACCTTC	CASTTTDRDGYTF
-	TRBV7-2	-	TRBJ2-1	16	TGTGCCAGCAGCTTAGCGGTGGCGGGGACTTACAATGAGCAGTTCTTC	CASSLAVAGTYNEQFF
TRBD2	TRBV5-4	-	TRBJ2-2	16	TGTGCCAGCAGCTCAACAGCGGGGTGGGTCGCCGGGGAGCTGTTTTTT	CASSSTAGWVAGELFF
-	TRBV4-3	-	TRBJ2-7	17	TGCGCCAGCAGCCAAGACCTCAAAGCCGGGGTAGCCTACGAGCAGTACTTC	CASSQDLKAGVAYEQYF
-	TRBV4-3	-	TRBJ1-2	15	TGCGCCAGCAGCCAAGGTAGTCTCCTCCATTATGGCTACACCTTC	CASSQGSLLHYGYTF
TRBD1	TRBV5-1	once	TRBJ1-6	14	TGCGCCAGCAGCTTGCAGGGGGATAATTCACCCCTCCACTTT	CASSLQGDNSPLHF
-	TRBV13	-	TRBJ2-7	14	TGTGCCAGCAGCTCCCCTACAGGGTTATACGAGCAGTACTTC	CASSSPTGLYEQYF
TRBD1	TRBV18	-	TRBJ1-6	14	TGTGCCAGCTCAGCCGGGACAGGGAATTCACCCCTCCACTTT	CASSAGTGNSPLHF
-	TRBV18	-	TRBJ1-1	15	TGTGCCAGCTCACCACGCGGGATTGGCAACACTGAAGCTTTCTTT	CASSPRGIGNTEAFF
-	TRBV10-1	once	TRBJ1-3	14	TGCGCCAGCAGTGAGGACAGGATTGGGTACACCATATATTTT	CASSEDRIGYTIYF
TRBD1	TRBV6-5	-	TRBJ1-6	15	TGTGCCAGCAGTCTAGACAGGGCGAGGGATTCACCCCTCCACTTT	CASSLDRARDSPLHF
TRBD1	TRBV28	-	TRBJ2-1	14	TGTGCCAGCAGTCCTGGGGGACAGAACAATGAGCAGTTCTTC	CASSPGGQNNEQFF
-	TRBV10-2	-	TRBJ2-3	14	TGCGCCAGCCAGTCCCCAAGATACACAGATACGCAGTATTTT	CASQSPRYTDTQYF
-	TRBV15	-	TRBJ1-1	13	TGTGCCACCAGCAGAGTTAAGAACACTGAAGCTTTCTTT	CATSRVKNTEAFF
-	TRBV7-9	-	TRBJ2-5	15	TGTGCCAGCAGCCCCCCTCGGGGGACTCAAGAGACCCAGTACTTC	CASSPPRGTQETQYF
TRBD1	TRBV28	-	TRBJ1-5	14	TGTGCCAGCAGTTTCCCGGACAGGGGTCAGCCCCAGCATTTT	CASSFPDRGQPQHF
-	TRBV30	-	TRBJ1-3	11	TGTGCCTGGATGTCAGGAAACACCATATATTTT	CAWMSGNTIYF
TRBD1	TRBV28	-	TRBJ1-4	16	TGTGCCAGCAGTTTCAGGGACAGGGTCCTAATTGAAAAACTGTTTTTT	CASSFRDRVLIEKLFF
-	TRBV2	-	TRBJ2-7	14	TGTGCCAGCAGTGAAGTTAGGGGTTTAGGCGAGCAGTACTTC	CASSEVRGLGEQYF
-	TRBV11-2	-	TRBJ1-2	14	TGTGCCAGCAGCTTACAGCAGGGAAACTATGGCTACACCTTC	CASSLQQGNYGYTF
-	TRBV9	-	TRBJ1-2	14	TGTGCCAGCAGCGATCCCAGGGGATCTGCTCCACCTGGGTTC	CASSDPRGSAPPGF
-	TRBV7-8	-	TRBJ1-2	13	TGTGCCAGCAGCCCCTATCAAAACTATGGCTACACCTTC	CASSPYQNYGYTF
-	TRBV7-2	-	TRBJ2-7	14	TGTGCCAGCAGCTCACAGACAGTTAACTACGAGCAGTACTTC	CASSSQTVNYEQYF
TRBD1	TRBV7-9	-	TRBJ1-2	16	TGTGCCAGCAGCCCCCGGGGGACAGGGCTTAACTATGGCTACACCTTC	CASSPRGTGLNYGYTF